This is a list of T cell receptor beta chains from one sample in a study of blood T cell repertoires in COVID-19. Repertoires were generated with immunoSEQ multiplex PCR, while TCRdb's copy carries only in-frame clones and drops some. The sample comprises about 200,000 clones, approximately 84% of which are singletons, and about 8% rests with the top ten. Specimen: peripheral blood. Source of these receptors: a woman of 80 years or more with acute or convalescent COVID-19. The conserved cysteine and the conserved F or W are not part of the CDR3 here. The order of the fields is V gene, D gene, CDR3 protein. The D gene is left open where the match is weak.

>TRBV6-5|TRBD2
ASSLLAGDSYEQY
>TRBV9|TRBD1
ASSLTGGLTEQY
>TRBV5-1|TRBD1
ASSLGGDRGISPLH
>TRBV19|-
ASSPRGPSSYNEQF
>TRBV19|-
ASSVTATSGNTIY
>TRBV19|-
ASKTGSNHNYGYT
>TRBV10-1|TRBD1
ASSESGRGLFDEQF
>TRBV3-1/TRBV3-2|TRBD1
ASSLGPQGGPGNTIY
>TRBV5-4|TRBD1
ASSRNPQGMNTEAF
>TRBV4-2|-
ASSPSGRNSPLH
>TRBV11-2|TRBD2
ASSFPVSGRNTGELF
>TRBV10-1|-
ASGQGGTGELF
>TRBV19|TRBD1
ASSIKSGQGDTEAF
>TRBV14|-
ASSQVMTGELF
>TRBV3-1/TRBV3-2|TRBD1
ASSQATGQGTNGYT
>TRBV19|TRBD2
ASSIRLAGGNEQF
>TRBV3-1/TRBV3-2|TRBD2
ASSRRASGRDTQY
>TRBV13|TRBD1
ASSLRDRGSGYT
>TRBV29-1|TRBD1
SGDRENTEAF
>TRBV21-1|-
ASSKGGQGVLRNTEAF
>TRBV11-2|TRBD2
ASSRRIGGSSTGELF
>TRBV6-1|-
ASSDGGSGELF
>TRBV30|-
AWSVGTSGYT
>TRBV3-1/TRBV3-2|TRBD1
ASRYRDRDGYT
>TRBV19|TRBD1
ASSMNRGNEKLF
>TRBV29-1|-
SVNNDKEKLF
>TRBV20-1|-
SATSGTPQF
>TRBV6-5|TRBD1
ASSYGTGFNEKLF
>TRBV24-1|-
ATSDLHSGGVYNEQF
>TRBV5-1|TRBD2
ASSFAGTMHGELF
>TRBV19|-
ASSITGRNTEAF